The following is a TCR beta chain sequence with its context. Its antigen is unknown. One base away there is no much larger clone; base qualities are not given. The CDR3 runs 17 amino acids, cysteine and phenylalanine included. Left in the record is the CDR3 DNA by itself, 51 bases read in frame from the first base. The germline V gene (reference sequence) yields SEHNR for CDR1 and FQNEAQ for CDR2. At the junction V is shortened by 4 bases and J by 0 bases, with 13 bases in between. The data are from a study of shared clonotypes between healthy human individuals (TCRdb year 2020). General notes on the study: The cohort included three men and a couple of women between 18 and 49 years of age. For each donor, three plates each were used for CD4 naive and CD4 memory, two plates were used for CD8 naive, and one plate was used for CD8 memory. To estimate repertoire size and how much clonotypes are shared between individuals, the study performed deep sequencing of blood TCR repertoires from a handful of healthy adults. Different laboratories and diverse techniques were used to prepare libraries and sequence TCR repertoires, to increase sequencing depth and limit assay-specific biases. Each donor's leukapheresis produced roughly between about 0.85 and 10 billion PBMCs.

Using the deep immunoSEQ assay, TCR CDR3 regions were amplified from genomic DNA by multiplex PCR. Extracted genomic DNA from each cell subset was distributed evenly across all wells of several immunoSEQ 96-well plates, and each plate was treated as a replicate. For sorted subsets, approximately 190 ng of genomic DNA, equivalent to 25,000 to 35,000 T cell genomes, went into each replicate PCR. Purified libraries were measured with a Qubit 3.0 fluorometer, size-checked on a Bioanalyzer 2100, and measured again with the KAPA Library Quantification kit. Every immunoSEQ 96-well plate was sequenced on a separate single-read 150-cycle Illumina NextSeq 550 flow cell. For the original study's pipeline: The immunoSEQ output contained only junctional sequences without quality scores, so filtering could not match that applied to full-length reads. To assign V/J genes and CDR3, sequences were annotated using PyIR, a Python wrapper for IgBLAST v1.9, with IMGT germline references. Reads were filtered out if the reads had weak V/J assignments (E-value above 1e-6), no CDR3, stop codons, out-of-frame junctions, or ambiguous translated residues. V3J clonotypes were defined by identical inferred V gene, J gene, and CDR3 amino acid sequence. Percentage overlap between repertoires was computed as shared unique clonotypes divided by the size of the smaller repertoire. Repertoire richness was assessed with RTK rarefaction, the Chao1 estimator, and Recon v2.1 estimates of unobserved clonotypes. For all TCRbeta clonotypes obtained by the gDNA method from a few donors, generation probabilities were computed with OLGA. TCRdb carries this immuneACCESS record with in-frame sequences only. Its versions omit some clonotypes, under half of them owing to an unresolved V gene in the studies checked, with the rest unexplained. Clone size and the V and J calls come from that table; the DNA yielded D and trimming. Recorded for this sample are about 680,000 clones; about three quarters of them occurred a single time. The ten largest clones add up to 1.5% to 2% of the sample.

The donors were healthy, HIV-negative adults who had no recently reported acute infections or vaccinations. Every donor was a Caucasian adult living in Nashville, Tennessee, USA. CD4+ T cells were enriched by magnetic negative selection; naive cells were then positively selected on CD45RA, and the negative fraction formed the memory subset. Blood was collected by leukapheresis, and PBMCs were isolated by Ficoll-Histopaque density gradient centrifugation and then cryopreserved in liquid nitrogen vapor phase. Purity and quantity of every magnetically sorted T cell population were checked by analytical flow cytometry. From each sorted fraction, genomic DNA was isolated and quantified by UV absorbance on a Nanodrop 2000c. General study outcomes and caveats: Across a handful of donors, approximately 5% of naive CD4, approximately 3.6% of naive CD8, approximately 2.5% of memory CD4, and about 0.4% of memory CD8 clonotypes were shared. Rarefaction of sorted-subset datasets indicated incomplete sequencing despite the large sequencing depth. Sampling was restricted to blood, and TCR repertoires in tissue are likely to differ from TCR repertoires in blood. Because the study included only a small number of donors, the genetic and exposure-history diversity represented was limited. Naive subsets generally had larger estimated clonotype richness than memory subsets. Pairwise subsampling indicated that sequencing depth was expected to affect the degree of clonotype sharing among donors. Clonotypes shared by all four sorted-subset donors showed higher generation probabilities than non-shared clonotypes.

The chain joins TRBV7-9 to TRBJ1-6; the D segment could be TRBD1, given 6 matching bases. The source material was memory CD4+ T cells sorted from blood. This specimen's cell subset or site label, per the study, means: CD45RA-negative fraction. The sequence was obtained from a woman aged 25-40 years in good health. The CDR3 sequence is CASSSGVGTSYNSPLHF. The nucleotide sequence reads as follows: TGTGCCAGCAGCTCAGGGGTGGGGACCTCCTATAATTCACCCCTCCACTTT. Outside the CDR3, residues come from the reference TRBV7-9 and TRBJ1-6 proteins, so the full variable domain is: DTGVSQNPRHKITKRGQNVTFRCDPISEHNRLYWYRQTLGQGPEFLTYFQNEAQLEKSRLLSDRFSAERPKGSFSTLEIQRTEQGDSAMYLCASSSGVGTSYNSPLHFGNGTRLTVT.